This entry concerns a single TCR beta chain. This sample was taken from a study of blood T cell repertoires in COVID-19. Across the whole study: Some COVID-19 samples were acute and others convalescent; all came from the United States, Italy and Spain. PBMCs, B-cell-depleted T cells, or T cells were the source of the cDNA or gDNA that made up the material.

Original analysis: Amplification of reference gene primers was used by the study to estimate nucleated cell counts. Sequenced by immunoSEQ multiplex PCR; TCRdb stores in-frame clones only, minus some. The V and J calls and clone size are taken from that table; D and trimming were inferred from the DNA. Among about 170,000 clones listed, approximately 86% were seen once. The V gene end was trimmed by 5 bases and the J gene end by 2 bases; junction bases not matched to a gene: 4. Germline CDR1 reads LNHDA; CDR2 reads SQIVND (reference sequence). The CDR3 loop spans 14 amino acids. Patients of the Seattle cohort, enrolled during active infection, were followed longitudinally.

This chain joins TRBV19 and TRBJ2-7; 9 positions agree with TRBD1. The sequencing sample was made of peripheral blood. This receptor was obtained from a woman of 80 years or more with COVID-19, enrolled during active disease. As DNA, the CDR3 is TGTGCCAGTAGTCCGACAGGGGGAGCCTACGAGCAGTACTTC. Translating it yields CASSPTGGAYEQYF.